The 21 T cell receptor beta chains below come from one sample, sequenced in a study of T cell responses to AZD1222 COVID-19 vaccine. Here immunoSEQ multiplex PCR was the method, and the copy in TCRdb shows in-frame clones only, minus some. The sample records tens of thousands of clones, approximately 90% being singletons. This specimen consisted of peripheral blood, obtained 28 days after the second AZD1222 dose. Receptors were obtained from an adult who received the AZD1222 COVID-19 vaccine.

The V and J genes are TRBV30 and TRBJ1-5; 9 bases line up with TRBD1. CDR1 GTSNPN and CDR2 SVGIG come from the germline V gene (reference sequence). The V segment lost 4 bases and the J segment 2 bases; nucleotides outside the gene matches: 6. This CDR3 contains 15 residues. In DNA form, the CDR3 reads TGTGCCTGGACTAAGGACAGGGGTGGCAATCAGCCCCAGCATTTT. This sequence encodes CAWTKDRGGNQPQHF.

The chain is built from TRBV13 and TRBJ1-1; D not certain. CDR1 is PRHDT and CDR2 is FYEKMQ in the germline V gene (reference sequence). This CDR3 comprises 13 residues. Trimming took 8 bases from V and 1 from J, leaving 11 bases between them. The CDR3 is CASPTAPNTEAFF. The CDR3 DNA reads as TGTGCCAGCCCTACAGCACCGAACACTGAAGCTTTCTTT.

The V and J genes are TRBV6-6 and TRBJ2-7, with TRBD1 identical over 9 bases. CDR3 size: 15 residues. Trimming took 6 bases from V and 4 from J; bases not matched to a gene: 10. Looked up from germline, CDR1 is MNHNY and CDR2 is SVGAGI (reference sequence). CDR3 in amino acids: CASSYLGTGSYEQYF. DNA of the CDR3: TGTGCCAGCAGCTACCTGGGGACAGGGTCATACGAGCAGTACTTC.

The chain couples TRBV7-2 to TRBJ1-1; maybe TRBD1 (6 bases). The germline CDR1 and CDR2 sequences are SGHTA and FQGNSA. V lost 2 bases and J lost 8, with 9 bases in between. CDR3 size: 12 residues. CDR3 DNA: TGTGCCAGCAGCTTACGCGGACAGGAAGCTTTCTTT. Translating it yields CASSLRGQEAFF.

The J gene is TRBJ2-5, the V gene TRBV6-5; the match to TRBD1 covers 8 bases. CDR1 is MNHEY, CDR2 SVGAGI, per germline. The CDR3 runs 14 residues. After removal of 5 bases from V and 5 bases from J, the junction contained 7 bases not matched to a gene. DNA of the CDR3: TGTGCCAGCAGTCGGACAGGGAAAATGGAGACCCAGTACTTC. Translated: CASSRTGKMETQYF.

The chain combines TRBV7-2 with TRBJ1-1; 8 bases are a match to TRBD1. The CDR3 totals 14 residues. Germline V gene data show CDR1 as SGHTA and CDR2 as FQGNSA. Trimming took 2 bases from V and 4 from J; bases not matched to a gene: 3. CDR3 sequence reads: CASSLQGAVTEAFF. Here the CDR3 DNA reads TGTGCCAGCAGCTTACAGGGGGCCGTCACTGAAGCTTTCTTT.

This chain links TRBV19 with TRBJ2-3; 9 bases fit TRBD2. V lost 3 bases, J lost 0 bases, and 10 bases stayed unmatched. This CDR3 region has 18 residues. From germline, CDR1 is LNHDA and CDR2 SQIVND (reference sequence). CDR3 protein: CASSIQAGGLSSTDTQYF. For the CDR3, the DNA is TGTGCCAGTAGTATTCAAGCGGGGGGCCTCTCTAGCACAGATACGCAGTATTTT. Variable domain in full (rest from reference TRBV19 and TRBJ2-3): DGGITQSPKYLFRKEGQNVTLSCEQNLNHDAMYWYRQDPGQGLRLIYYSQIVNDFQKGDIAEGYSVSREKKESFPLTVTSAQKNPTAFYLCASSIQAGGLSSTDTQYFGPGTRLTVL.

The chain is built from TRBV4-1 and TRBJ2-2; D may be TRBD1 (6 bases). Germline V gene sequence: CDR1 MGHRA, CDR2 YSYEKL. V shed 1 base and J shed 4 bases, with 16 bases lying between them. The CDR3 length is 17 residues. CDR3: CASSQGVGGTITGELFF. CDR3 DNA sequence: TGCGCCAGCAGCCAAGGGGTAGGGGGAACTATCACCGGGGAGCTGTTTTTT.

The chain carries TRBV27 and TRBJ1-2, with a possible D match to TRBD1 (6 bases). Germline loops: CDR1 MNHEY, CDR2 SMNVEV (reference sequence). There are 16 residues in the CDR3. Trimming stripped 6 bases from V and 0 bases from J, with 17 bases between. CDR3 nucleotide sequence: TGTGCCAGCAGGGTTAGCGGGGGCCTATCTAACTATGGCTACACCTTC. Its translation is CASRVSGGLSNYGYTF.

This chain joins TRBV7-3 and TRBJ2-5; the D gene is possibly TRBD1 (5 bases). This CDR3 region has 13 residues. Trimming left V 5 bases short and J 10 bases short, with 17 bases between. Germline CDR1 and CDR2: SGHTA and FQGTGA. CDR3 sequence: CASSQGGRYLQYF. The CDR3 bases are TGTGCCAGCAGCCAGGGCGGTCGGTATCTCCAGTACTTC.

This sequence joins TRBV6-5 and TRBJ2-4; 11 bases line up with TRBD2. Germline values: CDR1 MNHEY, CDR2 SVGAGI. The J segment lost 4 bases and the V segment lost 8 bases, leaving 7 bases of the junction unmatched. The CDR3 has 15 residues. CDR3 loop: CASYPSGGPKNIQYF. The CDR3 DNA reads as TGTGCCAGCTATCCTAGCGGGGGGCCTAAAAACATTCAGTACTTC.

The J gene is TRBJ2-7, the V gene TRBV19; TRBD2 agrees at 7 bases. J was trimmed by 3 bases and V by 7 bases; bases with no gene match: 12. The CDR3 runs 15 residues. The germline V gene has CDR1 LNHDA and CDR2 SQIVND (reference sequence). DNA for the CDR3: TGTGCCAGTACCCCCCGGGGAGGGGTAAACTACGAGCAGTACTTC. This gives the protein CASTPRGGVNYEQYF. The variable domain in full, with the rest retrieved from reference TRBV19 and TRBJ2-7, is DGGITQSPKYLFRKEGQNVTLSCEQNLNHDAMYWYRQDPGQGLRLIYYSQIVNDFQKGDIAEGYSVSREKKESFPLTVTSAQKNPTAFYLCASTPRGGVNYEQYFGPGTRLTVT.

This rearrangement joins TRBV7-8 to TRBJ1-1; weak D call: TRBD1 (6 bases). V gave up 5 bases and J gave up 6 bases, with 16 bases separating them. CDR1 SGHVS and CDR2 FQNEAQ come from the germline V gene. The CDR3 contains 14 residues. The CDR3 is CASSKGRGDSEAFF. CDR3 DNA sequence: TGTGCCAGCAGCAAAGGGAGGGGGGACTCTGAAGCTTTCTTT.

J is TRBJ2-6 and V is TRBV7-2; 7 bases match TRBD1. The CDR3 has 15 residues. From germline, CDR1 is SGHTA and CDR2 FQGNSA. The V and J ends lost 6 bases and 3 bases, in that order; junction bases with no gene match: 5. The CDR3 loop is CASSTGVGGANVLTF. CDR3 sequence (DNA): TGTGCCAGCAGTACAGGGGTTGGTGGGGCCAACGTCCTGACTTTC.

The chain couples TRBV7-8 to TRBJ1-1; D is undetermined. The length of the CDR3 is 17 residues. V was trimmed by 1 base and J by 0 bases, leaving 15 bases between them. Germline loops: CDR1 SGHVS, CDR2 FQNEAQ. CDR3 in amino acids: CASSLGSPNNMNTEAFF. CDR3 sequence (DNA): TGTGCCAGCAGCTTAGGGAGTCCAAACAACATGAACACTGAAGCTTTCTTT.

The DNA of the CDR3 is TGTGCCAGCAGCCAACCCCAACACTACGAGCAGTACTTC. Protein sequence: CASSQPQHYEQYF. The chain has TRBV14 and TRBJ2-7, with no clear D. This CDR3 contains 13 residues. V lost 2 bases and J lost 3, with 8 bases in between. Germline lookup yields CDR1 SGHDN and CDR2 FVKESK.

The rearrangement uses TRBV6-5 and TRBJ2-3; D is perhaps TRBD2 (5 bases). V was clipped by 4 bases and J by 2 bases, with 7 bases between them. The length of the CDR3 is 13 residues. The germline CDR1 and CDR2 sequences are MNHEY and SVGAGI. The CDR3, as DNA: TGTGCCAGCAGTTCCGACTACACAGATACGCAGTATTTT. It translates to CASSSDYTDTQYF.

J is TRBJ2-1 and V is TRBV5-1, with TRBD2 as a possible D gene (6 bases). CDR3 size: 13 residues. V lost 7 bases to trimming and J lost 5 bases, with 13 bases between them. Looked up from germline, CDR1 is SGHRS and CDR2 is YFSETQ. CDR3 sequence: CASALGRNNEQFF. The DNA of the CDR3 is TGCGCCAGCGCGTTGGGGAGGAACAATGAGCAGTTCTTC.

The chain uses TRBV9 and TRBJ1-1; TRBD1 agrees at 7 bases. There are 16 residues in the CDR3. V shed 1 base and J 4 bases; nucleotides not matched to a gene: 10. The germline CDR1 and CDR2 sequences are SGDLS and YYNGEE. DNA of the CDR3: TGTGCCAGCAGCGTATTACCCGGGGCAGGGGGCACTGAAGCTTTCTTT. Amino acid sequence: CASSVLPGAGGTEAFF.

The rearrangement links TRBV29-1 to TRBJ2-7, with D tentatively TRBD1 (5 bases). V dropped 6 bases and J dropped 6 bases, with 21 bases sitting between them. This CDR3 is 14 amino acids long. From germline, CDR1 is SQVTM and CDR2 ANQGSEA. CDR3 sequence (DNA): TGCAGCGTCAAACAGGCCATCCTGGGGTCCGAGCAGTACTTC. Translated, it gives CSVKQAILGSEQYF.

The J gene is TRBJ1-5, the V gene TRBV27, with D unclear. Trimming took off 6 bases at V and 10 bases at J, with 13 bases between the two ends. The CDR3 is made up of 12 amino acids. Germline V gene data show CDR1 as MNHEY and CDR2 as SMNVEV (reference sequence). The CDR3 DNA sequence: TGTGCCAGCAGCCTGGGGTTTGGACCCCAGCATTTT. Its translation: CASSLGFGPQHF.